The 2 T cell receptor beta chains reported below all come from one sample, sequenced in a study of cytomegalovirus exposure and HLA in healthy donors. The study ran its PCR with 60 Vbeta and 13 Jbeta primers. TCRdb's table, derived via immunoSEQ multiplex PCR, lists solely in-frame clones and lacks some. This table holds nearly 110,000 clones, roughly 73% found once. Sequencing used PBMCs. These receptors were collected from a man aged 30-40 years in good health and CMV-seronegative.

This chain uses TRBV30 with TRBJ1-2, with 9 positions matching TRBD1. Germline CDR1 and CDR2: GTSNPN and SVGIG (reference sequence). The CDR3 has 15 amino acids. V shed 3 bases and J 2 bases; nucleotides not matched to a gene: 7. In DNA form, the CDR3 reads TGTGCCTGGAGGTCTCTCGGGACAGGGAACTATGGCTACACCTTC. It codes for CAWRSLGTGNYGYTF.

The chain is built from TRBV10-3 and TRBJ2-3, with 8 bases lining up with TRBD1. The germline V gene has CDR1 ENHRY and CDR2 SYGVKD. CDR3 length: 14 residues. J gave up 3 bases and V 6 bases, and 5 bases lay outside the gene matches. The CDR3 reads CAIRDDRGTDTQYF. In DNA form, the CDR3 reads TGTGCCATCAGGGATGACAGGGGAACAGATACGCAGTATTTT.